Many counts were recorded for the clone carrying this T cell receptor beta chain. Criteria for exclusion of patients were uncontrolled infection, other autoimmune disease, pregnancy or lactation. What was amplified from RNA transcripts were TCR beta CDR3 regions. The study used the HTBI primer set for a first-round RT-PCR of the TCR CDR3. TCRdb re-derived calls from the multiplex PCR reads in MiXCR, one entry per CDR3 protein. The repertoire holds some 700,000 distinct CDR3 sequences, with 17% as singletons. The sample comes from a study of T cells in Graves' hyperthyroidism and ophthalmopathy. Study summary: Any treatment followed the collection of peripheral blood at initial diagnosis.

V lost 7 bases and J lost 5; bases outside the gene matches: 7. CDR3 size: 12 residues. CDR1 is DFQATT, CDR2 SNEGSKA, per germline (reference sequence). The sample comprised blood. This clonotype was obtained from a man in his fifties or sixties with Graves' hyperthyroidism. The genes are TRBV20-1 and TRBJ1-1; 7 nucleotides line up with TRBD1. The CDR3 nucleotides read TGCAGTGGATTAGGGGGCTTTACTGAAGCTTTCTTT. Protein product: CSGLGGFTEAFF.